The 3 T cell receptor beta chains below all came from one sample that was sequenced in a study of cytomegalovirus exposure and HLA in healthy donors. With 60 Vbeta and 13 Jbeta primers, the PCR was carried out. This table comes from immunoSEQ multiplex PCR, and its TCRdb copy is limited to in-frame clones, with some not included. The profile shows about 110,000 clones, around three quarters of them singletons. The sequenced sample consisted of PBMCs. All receptors come from a boy between 10 and 17 years old in good health and CMV-seronegative.

The V call is TRBV28, the J call TRBJ1-1; D perhaps matches TRBD1 (5 bases). This CDR3 is 15 amino acids long. Trimming stripped 2 bases from V and 3 bases from J, with 13 bases between. CDR1 is MDHEN and CDR2 is SYDVKM in the germline V gene. The CDR3 nucleotides are TGTGCCAGCAGTTTAGTACTCTCGGGGGACACTGAAGCTTTCTTT. It specifies CASSLVLSGDTEAFF.

CDR3 nucleotide sequence: TGTGCCAGTAGCAAGGACAGCTTCAATCAGCCCCAGCATTTT. This codes for CASSKDSFNQPQHF. V is TRBV19 and J is TRBJ1-5, with D perhaps TRBD1 (6 bases). Trimming left V 6 bases short and J 3 bases short, with 12 bases between. CDR3 size: 14 residues. The germline CDR1 and CDR2 sequences are LNHDA and SQIVND (reference sequence).

The rearrangement links TRBV15 to TRBJ1-2; D gene unclear. The V gene lost 5 bases and the J gene lost 3 bases, with 10 bases spanning the gap. The V gene's germline CDR1 is LNHNV and CDR2 YYDKDF (reference sequence). The CDR3 sequence is 13 residues long. The CDR3 DNA is TGTGCCACCAGCTCATCCGTAGACTATGGCTACACCTTC. This gives the protein CATSSSVDYGYTF.